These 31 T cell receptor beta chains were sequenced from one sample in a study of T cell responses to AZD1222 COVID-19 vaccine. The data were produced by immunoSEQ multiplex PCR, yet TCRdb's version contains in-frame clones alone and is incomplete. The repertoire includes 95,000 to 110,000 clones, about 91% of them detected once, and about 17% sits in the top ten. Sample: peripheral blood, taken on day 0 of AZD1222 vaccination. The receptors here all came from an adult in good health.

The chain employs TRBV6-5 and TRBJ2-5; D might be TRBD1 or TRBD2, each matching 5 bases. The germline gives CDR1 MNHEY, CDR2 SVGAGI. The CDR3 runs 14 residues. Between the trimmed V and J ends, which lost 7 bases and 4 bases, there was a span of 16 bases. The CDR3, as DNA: TGTGCCAGCACCCTTGGGGGACGGGGAGAGACCCAGTACTTC. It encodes CASTLGGRGETQYF.

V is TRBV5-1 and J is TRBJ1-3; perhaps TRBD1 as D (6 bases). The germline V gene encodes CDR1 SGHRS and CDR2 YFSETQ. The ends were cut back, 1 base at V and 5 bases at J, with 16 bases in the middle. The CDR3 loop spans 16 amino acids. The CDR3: CASSLSIEQGRNTIYF. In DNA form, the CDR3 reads TGCGCCAGCAGCTTGTCAATCGAGCAGGGGCGAAACACCATATATTTT.

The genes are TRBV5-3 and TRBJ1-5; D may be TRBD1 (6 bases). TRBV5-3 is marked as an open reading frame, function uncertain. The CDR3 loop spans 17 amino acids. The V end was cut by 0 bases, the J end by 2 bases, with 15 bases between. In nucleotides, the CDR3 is TGTGCCAGAAGCTTGGAGACAGGACCGGGGTGCAATCAGCCCCAGCATTTT. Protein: CARSLETGPGCNQPQHF.

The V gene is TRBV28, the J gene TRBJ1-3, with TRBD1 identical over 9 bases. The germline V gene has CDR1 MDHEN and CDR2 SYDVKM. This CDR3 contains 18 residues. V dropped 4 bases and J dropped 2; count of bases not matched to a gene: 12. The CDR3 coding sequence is TGTGCCAGCAGTTCACCCGGTACAGGGGGCGCGGCTGGAAACACCATATATTTT. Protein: CASSSPGTGGAAGNTIYF.

The CDR3 region is CASRKRGTDTGELFF. CDR3 in DNA: TGTGCCAGCAGAAAGAGGGGAACGGACACCGGGGAGCTGTTTTTT. V usage is TRBV25-1 and J usage is TRBJ2-2; D could derive from TRBD1 or TRBD2 (5 bases each). V lost 6 bases and J 3 bases, leaving 14 bases between the germline ends. In germline, CDR1 is MGHDK, CDR2 SYGVNS. The CDR3 is made up of 15 amino acids.

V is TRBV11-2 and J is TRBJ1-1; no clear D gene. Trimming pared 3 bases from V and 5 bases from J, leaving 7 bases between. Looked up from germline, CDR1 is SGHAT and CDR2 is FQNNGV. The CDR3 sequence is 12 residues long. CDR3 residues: CASSFGRTEAFF. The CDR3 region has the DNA TGTGCCAGCAGCTTTGGAAGGACTGAAGCTTTCTTT.

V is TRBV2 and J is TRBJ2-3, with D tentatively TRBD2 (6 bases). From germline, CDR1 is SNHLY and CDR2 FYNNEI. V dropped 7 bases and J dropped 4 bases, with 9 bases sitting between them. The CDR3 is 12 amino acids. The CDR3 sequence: CASIGEADTQYF. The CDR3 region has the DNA TGTGCCAGCATTGGGGAGGCAGATACGCAGTATTTT.

CDR3 protein: CASLEGGGSQETQYF. The CDR3 nucleotides read TGTGCCAGCCTCGAGGGAGGTGGCAGCCAAGAGACCCAGTACTTC. The rearrangement uses TRBV7-9 and TRBJ2-5, with D maybe TRBD2 (6 bases). CDR1 is SEHNR, CDR2 FQNEAQ, per germline (reference sequence). Between the trimmed V and J ends, which lost 8 bases and 1 base, there was a span of 17 bases. CDR3 length: 15 amino acids.

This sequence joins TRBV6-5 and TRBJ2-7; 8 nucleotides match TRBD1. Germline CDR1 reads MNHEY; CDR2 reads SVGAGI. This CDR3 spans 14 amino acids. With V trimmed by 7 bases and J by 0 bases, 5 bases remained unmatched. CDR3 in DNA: TGTGCCAGCACGGACAGGGCCCTCTCCTACGAGCAGTACTTC. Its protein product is CASTDRALSYEQYF.

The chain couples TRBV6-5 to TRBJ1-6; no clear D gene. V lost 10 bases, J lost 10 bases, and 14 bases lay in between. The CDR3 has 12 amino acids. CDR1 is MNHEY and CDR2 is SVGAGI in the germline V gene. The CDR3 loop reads CATSGSGSPLHF. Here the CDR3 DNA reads TGTGCCACCTCGGGCAGTGGCTCACCCCTCCACTTT.

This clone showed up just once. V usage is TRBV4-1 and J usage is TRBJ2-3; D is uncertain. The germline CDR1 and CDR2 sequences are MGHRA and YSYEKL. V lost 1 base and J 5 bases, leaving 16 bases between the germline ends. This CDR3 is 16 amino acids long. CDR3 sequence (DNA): TGCGCCAGCAGCCAAGTCCTCCGCGAAAAGCGAGATACGCAGTATTTT. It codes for CASSQVLREKRDTQYF.

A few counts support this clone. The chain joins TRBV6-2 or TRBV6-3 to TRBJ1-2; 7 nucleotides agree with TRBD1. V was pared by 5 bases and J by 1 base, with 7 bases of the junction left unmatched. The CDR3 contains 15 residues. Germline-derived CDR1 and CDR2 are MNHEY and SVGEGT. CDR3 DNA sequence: TGTGCCAGCAGTACGCCGGGACAGCTTAACTATGGCTACACCTTC. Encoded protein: CASSTPGQLNYGYTF.

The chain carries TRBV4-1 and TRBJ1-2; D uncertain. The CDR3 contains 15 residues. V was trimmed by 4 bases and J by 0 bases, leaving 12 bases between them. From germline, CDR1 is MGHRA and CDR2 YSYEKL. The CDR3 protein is CASSRYSGANYGYTF. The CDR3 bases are TGCGCCAGCAGCCGGTACAGTGGGGCTAACTATGGCTACACCTTC.

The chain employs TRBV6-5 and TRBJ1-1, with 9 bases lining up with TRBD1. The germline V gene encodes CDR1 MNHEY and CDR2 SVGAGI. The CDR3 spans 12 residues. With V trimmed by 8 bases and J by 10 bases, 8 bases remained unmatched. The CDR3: CASRPGGQGAFF. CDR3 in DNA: TGTGCCAGCCGCCCTGGGGGACAGGGAGCTTTCTTT.

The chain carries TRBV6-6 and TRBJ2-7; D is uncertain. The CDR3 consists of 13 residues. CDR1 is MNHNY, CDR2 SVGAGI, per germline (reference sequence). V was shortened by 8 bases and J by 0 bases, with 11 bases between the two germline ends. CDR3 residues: CASFDKSSYEQYF. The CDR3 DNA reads TGTGCCAGCTTCGACAAGAGCTCCTACGAGCAGTACTTC.

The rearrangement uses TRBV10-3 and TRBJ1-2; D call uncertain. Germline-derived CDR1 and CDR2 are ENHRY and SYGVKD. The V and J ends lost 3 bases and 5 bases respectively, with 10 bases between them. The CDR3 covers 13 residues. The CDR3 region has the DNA TGTGCCATCAGTGATGAACTCGGTTATGGCTACACCTTC. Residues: CAISDELGYGYTF.

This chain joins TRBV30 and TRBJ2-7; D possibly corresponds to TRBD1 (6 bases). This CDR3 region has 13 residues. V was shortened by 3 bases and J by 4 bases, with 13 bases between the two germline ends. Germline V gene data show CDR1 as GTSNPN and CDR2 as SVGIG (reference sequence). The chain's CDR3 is CAWSPDSLYEQYF. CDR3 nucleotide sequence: TGTGCCTGGAGCCCGGACAGCTTATACGAGCAGTACTTC.

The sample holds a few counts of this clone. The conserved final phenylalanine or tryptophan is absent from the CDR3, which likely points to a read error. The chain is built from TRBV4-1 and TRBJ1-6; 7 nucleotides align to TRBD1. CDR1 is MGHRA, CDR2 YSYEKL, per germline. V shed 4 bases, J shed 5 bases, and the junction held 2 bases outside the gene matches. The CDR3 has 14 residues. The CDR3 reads CASSPTGDNSPLHL. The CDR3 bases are TGCGCCAGCAGCCCTACAGGGGATAATTCACCCCTCCACCTT.

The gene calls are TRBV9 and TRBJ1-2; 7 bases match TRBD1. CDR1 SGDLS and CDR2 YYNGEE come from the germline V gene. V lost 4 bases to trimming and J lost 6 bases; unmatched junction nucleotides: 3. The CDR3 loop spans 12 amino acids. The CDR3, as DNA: TGTGCCAGCAGCCTCACAGGGGATGGCTACACCTTC. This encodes CASSLTGDGYTF.

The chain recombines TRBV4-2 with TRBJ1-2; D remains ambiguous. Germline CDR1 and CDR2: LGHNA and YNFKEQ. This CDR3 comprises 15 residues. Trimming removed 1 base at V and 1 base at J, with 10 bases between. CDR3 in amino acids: CASSQVLGGNYGYTF. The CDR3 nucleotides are TGTGCCAGCAGCCAAGTCCTCGGTGGTAACTATGGCTACACCTTC.

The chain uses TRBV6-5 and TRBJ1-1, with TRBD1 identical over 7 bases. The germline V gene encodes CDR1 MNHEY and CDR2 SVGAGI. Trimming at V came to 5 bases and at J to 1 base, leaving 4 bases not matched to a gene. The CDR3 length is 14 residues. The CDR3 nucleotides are TGTGCCAGCAGTCTGACAGGGCGGAACACTGAAGCTTTCTTT. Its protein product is CASSLTGRNTEAFF.

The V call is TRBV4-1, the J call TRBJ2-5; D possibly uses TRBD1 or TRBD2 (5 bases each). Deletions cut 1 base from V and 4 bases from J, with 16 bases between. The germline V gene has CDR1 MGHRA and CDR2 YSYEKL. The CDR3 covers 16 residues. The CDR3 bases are TGCGCCAGCAGCCAAGTGGGGCCGGGGCCGCGAGAGACCCAGTACTTC. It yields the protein CASSQVGPGPRETQYF.

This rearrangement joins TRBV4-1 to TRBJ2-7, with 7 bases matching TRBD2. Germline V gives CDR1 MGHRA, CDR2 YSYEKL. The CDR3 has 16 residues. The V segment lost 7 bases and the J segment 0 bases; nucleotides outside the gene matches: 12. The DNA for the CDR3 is TGCGCCAGCACTAAAGAGGGAGCGGGGAACTCCTACGAGCAGTACTTC. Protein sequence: CASTKEGAGNSYEQYF.

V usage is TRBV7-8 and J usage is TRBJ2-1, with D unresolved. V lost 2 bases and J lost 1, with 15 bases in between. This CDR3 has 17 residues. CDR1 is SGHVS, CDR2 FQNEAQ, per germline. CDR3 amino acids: CASSLTRLVGSYNEQFF. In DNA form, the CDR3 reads TGTGCCAGCAGCTTAACCCGGCTAGTTGGGTCCTACAATGAGCAGTTCTTC.

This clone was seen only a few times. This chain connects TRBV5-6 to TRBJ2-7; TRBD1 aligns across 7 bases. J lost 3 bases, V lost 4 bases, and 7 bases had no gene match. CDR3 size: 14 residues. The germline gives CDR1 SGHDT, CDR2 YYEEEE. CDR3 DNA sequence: TGTGCCAGCAGCCCCGGGGACAGACTCTACGAGCAGTACTTC. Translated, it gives CASSPGDRLYEQYF.

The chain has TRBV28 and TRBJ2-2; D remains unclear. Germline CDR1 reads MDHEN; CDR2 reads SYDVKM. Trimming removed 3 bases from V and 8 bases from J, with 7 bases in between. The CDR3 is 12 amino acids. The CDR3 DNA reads TGTGCCAGCAGTTTCCCGAATGGGGAGCTGTTTTTT. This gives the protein CASSFPNGELFF.

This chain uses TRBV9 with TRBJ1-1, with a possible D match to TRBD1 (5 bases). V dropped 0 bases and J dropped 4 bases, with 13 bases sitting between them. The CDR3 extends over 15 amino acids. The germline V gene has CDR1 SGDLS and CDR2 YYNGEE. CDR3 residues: CASSVDGATGTEAFF. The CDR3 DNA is TGTGCCAGCAGCGTAGATGGGGCGACGGGCACTGAAGCTTTCTTT.

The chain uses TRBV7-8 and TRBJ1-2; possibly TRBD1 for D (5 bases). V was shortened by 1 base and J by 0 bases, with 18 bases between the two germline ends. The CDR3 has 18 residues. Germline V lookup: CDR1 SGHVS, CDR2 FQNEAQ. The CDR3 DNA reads TGTGCCAGCAGCTTAGAAGCACCCGGGCCAGGGCCTAACTATGGCTACACCTTC. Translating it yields CASSLEAPGPGPNYGYTF. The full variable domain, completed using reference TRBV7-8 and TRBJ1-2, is GAGVSQSPRYKVAKRGQDVALRCDPISGHVSLFWYQQALGQGPEFLTYFQNEAQLDKSGLPSDRFFAERPEGSVSTLKIQRTQQEDSAVYLCASSLEAPGPGPNYGYTFGSGTRLTVV.

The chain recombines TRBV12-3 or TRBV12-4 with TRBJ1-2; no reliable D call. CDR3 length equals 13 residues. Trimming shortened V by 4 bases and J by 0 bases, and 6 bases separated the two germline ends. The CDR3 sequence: CASSSASNYGYTF. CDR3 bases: TGTGCCAGCAGTTCTGCTTCTAACTATGGCTACACCTTC.

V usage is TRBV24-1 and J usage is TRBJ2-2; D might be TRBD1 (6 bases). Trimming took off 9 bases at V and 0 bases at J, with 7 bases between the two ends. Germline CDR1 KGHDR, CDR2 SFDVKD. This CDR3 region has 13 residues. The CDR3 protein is CATEGANTGELFF. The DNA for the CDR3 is TGTGCCACCGAGGGGGCGAACACCGGGGAGCTGTTTTTT.

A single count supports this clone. CDR3 nucleotide sequence: TGTGCCAGCAGCCCAACACGGAATCAGCCCCAGCATTTT. Amino acids: CASSPTRNQPQHF. The chain carries TRBV7-3 and TRBJ1-5; D not certain. V lost 5 bases and J 4 bases, leaving 9 bases between the germline ends. This CDR3 is built from 13 residues. Germline CDR1 and CDR2: SGHTA and FQGTGA.